This T cell receptor beta chain was sequenced in a study of blood T cell repertoires in COVID-19. The CDR3 is 10 amino acids. V was trimmed by 2 bases and J by 7 bases, leaving 5 bases between them. Germline V gives CDR1 DFQATT, CDR2 SNEGSKA (reference sequence). Per the study methods: Reference gene primer amplification yielded estimated nucleated cell counts. Method: immunoSEQ multiplex PCR; TCRdb's copy keeps in-frame clones and lacks some. The V and J calls and clone size were taken over from that table, and D and trimming were inferred from the DNA. The data show some 100,000 clones, 92% seen once.

This sequence was found in a man in his fifties or sixties with active COVID-19. Sequencing input: peripheral blood. This chain joins TRBV20-1 and TRBJ1-1; D is unresolved. CDR3 sequence reads: CSARKLEAFF. CDR3 DNA sequence: TGCAGTGCTAGAAAGCTTGAAGCTTTCTTT.